A selection of T cell receptor beta chains follows, all from one sample in a study of cytomegalovirus exposure and HLA in healthy donors. Profiling relied on immunoSEQ multiplex PCR, and the TCRdb table lists in-frame clones only, not all of them. The data hold about 190,000 clones, with 65% to 85% observed a single time. Material for sequencing was PBMCs. These receptors were obtained from a young woman in good health and CMV-seronegative. CDR3s include the opening cysteine and the closing phenylalanine or tryptophan. D genes are given only for firm matches. Rows give clone size only sometimes, using once, few, many, or a class for an expanded clone.

TRBD2	-	TRBV9	TRBJ2-3	TGTGCCAGCAGCGGTTGGCGGGGGGCATCTACAGATACGCAGTATTTT	CASSGWRGASTDTQYF
TRBD2	-	TRBV28	TRBJ2-3	TGTGCCAGCAGTTTCACCGGGACTAGCGGGAGGGCAGATACGCAGTATTTT	CASSFTGTSGRADTQYF
TRBD2	-	TRBV18	TRBJ2-5	TGTGCCAGCTCTCGGGGGGGCCAAGAGACCCAGTACTTC	CASSRGGQETQYF
TRBD1	few	TRBV11-2	TRBJ1-5	TGTGCCAGCAGCTTGAGTGCTGGGACAGGGGCTCAGCCCCAGCATTTT	CASSLSAGTGAQPQHF
-	-	TRBV25-1	TRBJ2-2	TGTGCCAGCCTTGCTCGAGGCAGGGACACCGGGGAGCTGTTTTTT	CASLARGRDTGELFF
TRBD1	-	TRBV7-9	TRBJ1-2	TGTGCCAGCAGCCAGGGGGCGAGGGGCTACACCTTC	CASSQGARGYTF
TRBD1	-	TRBV25-1	TRBJ2-5	TGTGCCAGCAGTTCGGCCCGGGACAGCCAAGAGACCCAGTACTTC	CASSSARDSQETQYF
TRBD2	-	TRBV29-1	TRBJ2-3	TGCAGCGTCCGCCCTAGCGGGGCAGATACGCAGTATTTT	CSVRPSGADTQYF
-	-	TRBV19	TRBJ2-7	TGTGCCAGTAGTCCCGGACAGAGCGTTTCCTACGAGCAGTACTTC	CASSPGQSVSYEQYF
-	-	TRBV2	TRBJ1-6	TGTGCCAGCAGTGATGGGCAGGGGAGTTCACCCCTCCACTTT	CASSDGQGSSPLHF
TRBD1	-	TRBV4-3	TRBJ2-1	TGCGCCAGCAGCCAAGAGTTGGGACAGGGTAGAAATGAGCAGTTCTTC	CASSQELGQGRNEQFF
TRBD2	-	TRBV6-5	TRBJ2-3	TGTGCCAGCAGGAAAAGGCGGGAGTCAGATACGCAGTATTTT	CASRKRRESDTQYF
TRBD1	-	TRBV30	TRBJ1-2	TGTGCCTGGAGTCCCACCCGGGACAGCTATGGCTACACCTTC	CAWSPTRDSYGYTF
-	-	TRBV28	TRBJ2-1	TGTGCCAGCAGTACCCTTGCGGGGGCCAATGAGCAGTTCTTC	CASSTLAGANEQFF
-	few	TRBV2	TRBJ1-2	TGTGCCAGCAGTGAAGCAAGCGGATCCTATGGCTACACCTTC	CASSEASGSYGYTF
-	-	TRBV9	TRBJ2-7	TGTGCCAGCAGCGTAGTAGGGGGGGCGCTGGACGAGCAGTACTTC	CASSVVGGALDEQYF
-	-	TRBV15	TRBJ2-1	TGTGCCACCAGCCCGAGACCGGTTCCAGGCGAGCAGTTCTTC	CATSPRPVPGEQFF
TRBD2	-	TRBV25-1	TRBJ2-7	TGTGCCAGCAGACCGGGACTATTTGTCACCGGGCAGTACTTC	CASRPGLFVTGQYF
TRBD1	-	TRBV10-3	TRBJ1-5	TGTGCCATCAGTGTCGGGACAGATCAGCCCCAGCATTTT	CAISVGTDQPQHF
TRBD1	once	TRBV5-4	TRBJ1-1	TGTGCCAGCAGCCGGGGACAGGGCCCGAACACTGAAGCTTTCTTT	CASSRGQGPNTEAFF
TRBD1	-	TRBV28	TRBJ2-7	TGTGCCAGCAGTTTAGAGAGACAGGGTTACGACGAGCAGTACTTC	CASSLERQGYDEQYF
TRBD1	-	TRBV7-2	TRBJ1-6	TGTGCCAGCAGTGATCAAGACAGGGGGCGAATTTCACCCCTCCACTTT	CASSDQDRGRISPLHF
TRBD1	-	TRBV4-3	TRBJ2-3	TGCGCCAGCAGCCACAGACAGGGGGCTAGCACAGATACGCAGTATTTT	CASSHRQGASTDTQYF
TRBD1	-	TRBV19	TRBJ2-7	TGTGCCACCGGACAGGGACTCGGCGAGCAGTACTTC	CATGQGLGEQYF
TRBD1	-	TRBV6-1	TRBJ2-3	TGTGCCAGCAGTGGGACAGGGTTGCCAGATACGCAGTATTTT	CASSGTGLPDTQYF
TRBD1	-	TRBV28	TRBJ2-7	TGTGCCAGCAGTTCACGGACAGGGAACGAGCAGTACTTC	CASSSRTGNEQYF
TRBD1	-	TRBV6-5	TRBJ1-1	TGTGCCAGCAGTTACTCTAAGGGGGCAAACACTGAAGCTTTCTTT	CASSYSKGANTEAFF
TRBD1	-	TRBV5-4	TRBJ1-2	TGTGCCAGCAGCTCCCGGGACAGGGAGAACTATGGCTACACCTTC	CASSSRDRENYGYTF
-	-	TRBV7-3	TRBJ1-2	TGTGCCAGCAGCTTAAATGGAGGGTCTGGCTACACCTTC	CASSLNGGSGYTF
TRBD1	-	TRBV5-6	TRBJ1-2	TGTGCCAGCAGCGTGACAGGGGGCTTTGAAGCTAACTATGGCTACACCTTC	CASSVTGGFEANYGYTF
-	-	TRBV6-1	TRBJ1-1	TGTGCCAGCAGTGTGGGAGTGGCTGAAGCTTTCTTT	CASSVGVAEAFF
TRBD2	-	TRBV19	TRBJ2-1	TGTGCCAGTAGTATAGATGCAGGACTAGCGGGAACCTACAATGAGCAGTTCTTC	CASSIDAGLAGTYNEQFF
-	few	TRBV21-1	TRBJ2-2	TGTGCCAGCAGCTGGCCCGCTGGTGAAGGACCGGGAAGAAAATGGGACACCGGGGAGCTGTTTTTT	CASSWPAGEGPGRKWDTGELFF
-	-	TRBV28	TRBJ2-2	TGTGCCAGCAGTTTCGGCAGGGTTACCACCGGGGAGCTGTTTTTT	CASSFGRVTTGELFF
-	-	TRBV28	TRBJ1-1	TGTGCCAGCAGTGGACTCGGGACACTAAACACTGAAGCTTTCTTT	CASSGLGTLNTEAFF
TRBD1	-	TRBV5-1	TRBJ2-2	TGCGCCAGCAGCCGGGACCCCCGGACAGGACCTACCGGGGAGCTGTTTTTT	CASSRDPRTGPTGELFF
-	-	TRBV28	TRBJ1-1	TGTGCCAGCACCCCTTTAGGTTGGGGTGGGAGTGCGCCTGAATACACTGAAGCTTTCTTT	CASTPLGWGGSAPEYTEAFF
-	-	TRBV9	TRBJ2-7	TGTGCCAGCAGCGCAGGGAACTACGAGCAGTACTTC	CASSAGNYEQYF
-	-	TRBV28	TRBJ1-1	TGTGCCAGCGGTTCGACAGCCCTCGGGACTGAAGCTTTCTTT	CASGSTALGTEAFF
-	-	TRBV4-2	TRBJ1-2	TGTGCCAGCAGCCAAGAGGCAGGCCAGACTAACTATGGCTACACCTTC	CASSQEAGQTNYGYTF
-	once	TRBV5-8	TRBJ2-7	TGTGCCAGCAGCTTAACAGGGAAGGGCTACGAGCAGTACTTC	CASSLTGKGYEQYF
-	few	TRBV6-5	TRBJ1-1	TGTGCCAGCAGGCGTAGTACGAACACTGAAGCTTTCTTT	CASRRSTNTEAFF
TRBD2	-	TRBV7-3	TRBJ2-3	TGTGCCAGCAGCGGCGGAGCGGGAGCTACAGATACGCAGTATTTT	CASSGGAGATDTQYF
TRBD2	once	TRBV19	TRBJ2-5	TGTGCCAGTTCGATTACCAGCGGGAGAAGTAAGGAGACCCAGTACTTC	CASSITSGRSKETQYF
TRBD2	-	TRBV18	TRBJ2-3	TGTGCCAGCTCCGTCGGCGGGGGGGCCGTTTCAGATACGCAGTATTTT	CASSVGGGAVSDTQYF
-	-	TRBV6-6	TRBJ2-5	TGTGCCAGCTTCGAGTACCAAGAGACCCAGTACTTC	CASFEYQETQYF
-	-	TRBV7-2	TRBJ2-6	TGTGCCAGCAGCTTAGGACACCCGACCTCTGGGGCCAACGTCCTGACTTTC	CASSLGHPTSGANVLTF
-	few	TRBV19	TRBJ2-3	TGTGCCAGTAGATTGGCCCGCCACACAGATACGCAGTATTTT	CASRLARHTDTQYF
-	-	TRBV2	TRBJ1-1	TGTGCCAGCCAAGGAACTAACAGGGTAGGCACTGAAGCTTTCTTT	CASQGTNRVGTEAFF
-	-	TRBV4-1	TRBJ1-2	TGCGCCAGCAGCCAAGGGACAATCTATGGCTACACCTTC	CASSQGTIYGYTF
-	-	TRBV9	TRBJ2-7	TGTGCCAGCAGCGTAGACAATGGCTACGAGCAGTACTTC	CASSVDNGYEQYF
TRBD1	few	TRBV13	TRBJ2-1	TGTGCCAGCAGCCCACCCCGGGGACAGGGGTCCAATGAGCAGTTCTTC	CASSPPRGQGSNEQFF
-	few	TRBV6-6	TRBJ1-5	TGTGCCAGCAGTTACGGGCAGGGCAATCAGCCCCAGCATTTT	CASSYGQGNQPQHF